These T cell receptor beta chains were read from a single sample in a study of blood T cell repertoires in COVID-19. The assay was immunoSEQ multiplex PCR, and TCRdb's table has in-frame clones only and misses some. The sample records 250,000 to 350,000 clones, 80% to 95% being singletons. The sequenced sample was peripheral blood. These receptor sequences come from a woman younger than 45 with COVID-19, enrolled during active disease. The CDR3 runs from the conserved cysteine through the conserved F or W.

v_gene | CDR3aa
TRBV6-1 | CASSELYSGNTIYF
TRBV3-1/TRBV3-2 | CASSQGPTPNEKLFF
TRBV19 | CASTPRTGIAFF
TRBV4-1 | CASSPSGQGLGETQYF
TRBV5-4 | CASSRDSINEKLFF
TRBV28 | CASSPGQVINQPQHF
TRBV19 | CASSQGGYEQYF
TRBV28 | CASTTGVEEAFF
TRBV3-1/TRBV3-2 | CASSPSLLDEQYF
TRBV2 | CAIQLGYGYTF
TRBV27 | CASSLGTGNTEAFF
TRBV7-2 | CASSPDRGQFF
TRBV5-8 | CASSLQGAPPGNQPQHF
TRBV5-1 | CASSSSGQAVNSPLHF
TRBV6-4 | CASSDGTGGTEAFF
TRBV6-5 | CASRGDRGSYEQYF
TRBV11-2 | CASSLSRGLAGEQFF
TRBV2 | CASSEARSIYGYTF
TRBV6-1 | CASSEPTYSYNEQFF
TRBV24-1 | CATESGTSTDTQYF
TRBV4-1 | CASSQVETGYGYTF
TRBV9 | CASSLFLSSPGNIQYF
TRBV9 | CASSVAAGAGPYEQYF
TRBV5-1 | CASSLTRGLSYEQYF
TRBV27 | CASGTGSYEQYF
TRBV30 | CAWSKGAGATEAFF
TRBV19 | CASSIGGNGVREQFF
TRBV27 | CASSLGVRNEQFF
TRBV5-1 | CASSLVRGRYEQYF
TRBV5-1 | CASSPSGPRGEKLFF
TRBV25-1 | CASSGQGYGYTF
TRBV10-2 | CASNGLAVVDEQYF